One and the same sample provided the 5 T cell receptor beta chains below, sequenced in a study of radiotherapy plus CTLA-4 blockade in lung cancer (dated by TCRdb to 2016 to 2019). Libraries were constructed by the immunoSEQ multiplex PCR assay. TCRdb mirrors the immuneACCESS table, restricted to in-frame sequences. Some clones are absent from its copies; in checked studies, under half trace to an unresolved V gene, and the reason for the others is unknown. Within this sample are tens of thousands of clones, with more than 60% of them counted one time only. The top ten constitute 4% of the sample. The source material was peripheral blood, sampled from a patient treated with radiotherapy plus ipilimumab. All receptors come from a human donor with non-small cell lung cancer who had a partial response to radiotherapy plus ipilimumab.

The rearrangement joins TRBV5-4 to TRBJ2-3; TRBD2 matches 9 bases. V lost 3 bases, J lost 7 bases, and 9 bases stayed unmatched. The CDR3 totals 15 residues. CDR1 and CDR2 from the germline V gene are SGHNT and YYREEE (reference sequence). Written as DNA, the CDR3 is TGTGCCAGCAGCTCCGGGACTAGCAGAGAAAATACGCAGTATTTT. As protein: CASSSGTSRENTQYF.

This chain uses TRBV6-5 with TRBJ2-1; 8 bases line up with TRBD1. J gave up 9 bases and V 0 bases, and 7 bases lay outside the gene matches. Germline values: CDR1 MNHEY, CDR2 SVGAGI. This CDR3 comprises 15 residues. As DNA, the CDR3 is TGTGCCAGCAGTTACTCTTCAGGGGGCCGGGTTGAGCAGTTCTTC. It is translated as CASSYSSGGRVEQFF.

The V gene is TRBV2, the J gene TRBJ2-2; the D gene is possibly TRBD1 (6 bases). Per the germline V gene, CDR1 is SNHLY and CDR2 is FYNNEI. Trimming took 11 bases from V and 0 from J, leaving 13 bases between them. The CDR3 has 14 residues. CDR3 amino acids: CAGKTGPNTGELFF. The CDR3 region has the DNA TGTGCCGGGAAGACAGGTCCGAACACCGGGGAGCTGTTTTTT.

This clone was counted only a few times. The chain combines TRBV7-9 with TRBJ2-5; D perhaps matches TRBD2 (6 bases). In germline, CDR1 is SEHNR, CDR2 FQNEAQ (reference sequence). This CDR3 comprises 17 residues. V dropped 5 bases and J dropped 2 bases, with 21 bases sitting between them. CDR3 loop: CASSPKRAWAGQETQYF. The CDR3 DNA reads as TGTGCCAGCAGCCCGAAAAGGGCCTGGGCGGGGCAAGAGACCCAGTACTTC.

The chain recombines TRBV7-3 with TRBJ1-1; a possible D gene is TRBD1 (5 bases). CDR1 and CDR2 from the germline V gene are SGHTA and FQGTGA. CDR3 length: 14 amino acids. The V end was cut by 0 bases, the J end by 1 base, with 6 bases between. The CDR3 DNA is TGTGCCAGCAGCTTAACGGGGGGGAACACTGAAGCTTTCTTT. Protein sequence: CASSLTGGNTEAFF.